This TCR beta chain is from a study of control samples from healthy donors and cancer patients. V lost 4 bases and J lost 2, with 16 bases in between. CDR1 and CDR2 (germline): SGHRS, YFSETQ. The CDR3 runs to 16 residues. This table comes from immunoSEQ multiplex PCR, and its TCRdb copy is limited to in-frame clones, with some not included. Here the sample spans about 120,000 clones, roughly 89% being singletons. The specimen was blood. The clonotype originates from a man aged 25-45 years in good health. This rearrangement joins TRBV5-1 to TRBJ2-1; tentatively, D is TRBD2 (6 bases). The CDR3 sequence is CASSVVPGLAYNEQFF. The CDR3 DNA is TGCGCCAGCAGCGTAGTTCCGGGACTGGCCTACAATGAGCAGTTCTTC.